This paragraph reports one TCR beta chain. What this receptor recognizes is not known. No base quality values were provided; no much bigger clone lies one nucleotide off. Read against the paper, the sample's treatment or condition label means: oral pan-JAK inhibitor, 5-10 mg twice daily. From alopecia areata patients, peripheral blood was collected along with lesional scalp punch biopsies. PBMCs were isolated by density centrifugation and stained for CD3, CD4 and CD8, and CD4+ and CD8+ T cells were sorted on a FACSAria. This sample was taken from a study of CD8+ T cells in alopecia areata (dated 2018 in TCRdb). A note on the overall study: The treated patients, all with moderate-to-severe alopecia areata, were enrolled in an open-label pilot trial of oral tofacitinib given at 5 to 10 mg twice daily. Tofacitinib was given for 6 to 18 months, followed by 6 months of follow-up off drug to assess delayed response and recurrence. Disease severity in treated patients was measured with the SALT score, which quantifies the percentage of affected scalp surface area. To study T cell clonal expansion in alopecia areata, the researchers applied high-throughput TCRbeta sequencing to both the C3H/HeJ mouse model and human patients. Human TCRbeta sequencing covered scalp tissue and sorted CD4+ and CD8+ peripheral blood T cells from patchy and totalis/universalis alopecia areata patients and healthy controls. Biopsies were taken from tofacitinib-treated patients at baseline and again at 4 and 24 weeks into treatment, and several of those patients also had a later scalp biopsy. Scalp clonality was compared across normal scalp (n=4), patchy alopecia areata scalp (n=8), and alopecia totalis/universalis scalp (n=8). The RNA source kit depended on sample type: the PAXgene miRNA kit for fixed scalp, the miRNeasy kit for PBMCs, and the RNeasy kit for mouse skin. immunoSEQ multiplex PCR using 35 Vbeta forward primers and 13 Jbeta reverse primers was used to amplify TCRbeta CDR3 regions.

The germline V gene yields MNHEY for CDR1 and SVGAGI for CDR2. The V end gives up 2 bases and the J end 8 bases, leaving 4 bases in the junction not matched to a gene. The CDR3 numbers 14 residues from cysteine through phenylalanine. Only the CDR3 DNA stays, 42 bases, in frame from base 1. Preparation of the library involved the immunoSEQ multiplex PCR assay. For TCR sequencing, RNA was extracted from every sample and reverse transcribed into cDNA to serve as template. First-strand cDNA was synthesized using SuperScript III with a 2:1 mix of oligo-dT and random hexamers. A synthetic immune receptor repertoire was used to assess amplification bias, and residual bias was removed computationally. The original pipeline was this. After raw reads were preprocessed to remove errors, the CDR3 was defined following IMGT conventions as running from the conserved cysteine to phenylalanine. Clonality was computed as 1 minus the Shannon entropy, with the entropy normalized by log2 of the number of productive unique TCRs. Whether scalp clones were CD4 or CD8 was inferred by matching scalp TCRbeta sequences against CD4 and CD8 repertoires sorted from blood. The table was pulled from immuneACCESS by TCRdb, which kept in-frame rearrangements only. Such tables lose some clones; where checked, under half of the loss comes from unresolved V genes, and the rest has no known cause. Clonal size and the V and J genes are those of that table, whereas D and trimming came from the DNA. For this sample the table gives 64,000 or so clones, of which around 42% were detected only once. The ten largest clones take up about a fifth of the sample.

The full study reports these points: With tofacitinib, both scalp clonality and the number of expanded CD8+ clones among the top 100 scalp clones went down significantly. Because the treated cohort was small and had just a single nonresponder, larger studies are needed to establish links between baseline CD8+ expansion and response. Many expanded lesional clones persisted in scalp and blood during tofacitinib treatment, which may partly explain relapse after stopping treatment. TCR sequences shared between patients were less clear than in mice, possibly partly because of HLA diversity in the patient population. Resident alphabeta T cells in normal human skin are also sequenced, complicating scalp TCR repertoire analysis, unlike mouse skin dominated by gammadelta T cells. Compared with normal scalp, lesional scalp had higher clonality and more expanded CD8+ clones, particularly in alopecia totalis/universalis, a pattern that suggests antigenic drive.

The source is a human donor with alopecia areata. The chain links TRBV6-5 with TRBJ2-1, with 9 bases matching TRBD1. This material consisted of CD8+ T cells sorted from blood, taken at roughly week 36, from a patient treated with tofacitinib. CDR3 sequence: CASSYDRGMDEQFF. The sequence in DNA is TGTGCCAGCAGTTACGACAGGGGGATGGATGAGCAGTTCTTC.